A selection of T cell receptor beta chains follows, all from one sample in a study of cytotoxic CD8 clonotypes in ibrutinib-treated CLL. Assay used: immunoSEQ multiplex PCR; TCRdb lists only in-frame clones, some missing. The sample contains about 150,000 clones, more than 75% of which appear only once. Material: PBMCs, obtained after 24 months of ibrutinib treatment. The receptor source for this set is a human donor with chronic lymphocytic leukemia. CDR3s include the opening cysteine and the closing phenylalanine or tryptophan. The D gene is left open where the match is weak. Rows give clone size only sometimes, using once, few, many, or a class for an expanded clone.

>.|TRBV27|TRBJ1-6|.
TGTGCCAGCAGCCCTGGGGGGTGGTCACCCCTCCACTTT
CASSPGGWSPLHF
>.|TRBV7-6|TRBJ2-7|.
TGTGCCAGCAGCTTAGCGGTGAGCTACGAGCAGTACTTC
CASSLAVSYEQYF
>.|TRBV7-2|TRBJ1-2|.
TGTGCCAGCAGCGCCGGGGGACATGATGGCTACACCTTC
CASSAGGHDGYTF
>.|TRBV29-1|TRBJ1-2|.
TGCAGCGTTGAAACACCGAACTATGGCTACACCTTC
CSVETPNYGYTF
>.|TRBV6-1|TRBJ1-2|.
TGTGCCAGCAGTGAGGCCGAAGACTATGGCTACACCTTC
CASSEAEDYGYTF
>few|TRBV10-2|TRBJ2-7|.
TGCGCCAGCAGCCCGGGACCGTGGGAGTTGGAGCAGTACTTC
CASSPGPWELEQYF
>.|TRBV27|TRBJ1-4|.
TGTGCCAGCACCTCCAGGGCGGAAGAAAAACTGTTTTTT
CASTSRAEEKLFF
>.|TRBV5-4|TRBJ2-5|.
TGTGCCAGCAGCGTAACTGGGGTGGGGGAGACCCAGTACTTC
CASSVTGVGETQYF
>.|TRBV19|TRBJ1-1|TRBD1
TGTGCCAGTAGTTTACTGACAGGGGAAATCGGGGGGAACACTGAAGCTTTCTTT
CASSLLTGEIGGNTEAFF
>.|TRBV7-9|TRBJ2-5|TRBD1
TGTGCCAGCAGCCCCGACGGACAGGTCCAAGAGACCCAGTACTTC
CASSPDGQVQETQYF
>.|TRBV6-6|TRBJ2-7|TRBD1
TGTGCCAGCAGTTCCCAGGGGGTGTCCTACGAGCAGTACTTC
CASSSQGVSYEQYF
>.|TRBV10-3|TRBJ2-5|TRBD2
TGTGCCATCAGTGAGGGGGGAGGGGAGACCCAGTACTTC
CAISEGGGETQYF
>few|TRBV28|TRBJ1-1|.
TGTGCCAGCAGCCCCGGGGGGGGGCCGAACACTGAAGCTTTCTTT
CASSPGGGPNTEAFF
>.|TRBV5-6|TRBJ2-1|.
TGTGCCAGCAGCCCGGGATTAGGCTCCTACGTGGGCAATGAGCAGTTCTTC
CASSPGLGSYVGNEQFF
>.|TRBV28|TRBJ1-5|.
TGTGCCAGCACCCAGGTTGGCCAGCCCCAGCATTTT
CASTQVGQPQHF
>.|TRBV30|TRBJ1-6|.
TGTGCCTGGAGTCCTGGACAAGATGATTCACCCCTCCACTTT
CAWSPGQDDSPLHF
>few|TRBV2|TRBJ1-1|.
TGTGCCAGCAGTGTAGGGCAGCAGAACACTGAAGCTTTCTTT
CASSVGQQNTEAFF
>.|TRBV7-9|TRBJ1-1|TRBD1
TGTGCCAGCAGCCCGCCGGGACAGACCCTAATGAACACTGAAGCTTTCTTT
CASSPPGQTLMNTEAFF
>.|TRBV28|TRBJ1-1|.
TGTGCCAGCAGAGCTTCCACCCCCGGCGGGTACACTGAAGCTTTCTTT
CASRASTPGGYTEAFF
>once|TRBV6-5|TRBJ2-7|.
TGTGCCAGCAGTTACGGGCAGGGGGAGGGATACGAGCAGTACTTC
CASSYGQGEGYEQYF
>.|TRBV28|TRBJ2-3|TRBD2
TGTGCCAGCAGTTTGCGGCCCGGGGGGACAGATACGCAGTATTTT
CASSLRPGGTDTQYF
>.|TRBV7-2|TRBJ1-5|TRBD1
TGTGCCAGCAGCCCTGGGACAGGTCAGCCCCAGCATTTT
CASSPGTGQPQHF
>.|TRBV7-2|TRBJ2-3|.
TGTGCCAGCAGCTTATCTAGTCTTGGCACAGATACGCAGTATTTT
CASSLSSLGTDTQYF
>.|TRBV6-5|TRBJ1-3|.
TGTGCCAGCAGTTACCGGGACACCGGCGGGCACACCATATATTTT
CASSYRDTGGHTIYF
>.|TRBV5-1|TRBJ2-3|.
TGCGCCAGCAGCCCCCCACTAGCTGGGGCGGATACGCAGTATTTT
CASSPPLAGADTQYF
>many|TRBV28|TRBJ1-2|TRBD1
TGTGCCAGCAGCCCCGGGACAGACTACTATGGCTACACCTTC
CASSPGTDYYGYTF
>.|TRBV10-3|TRBJ2-7|.
TGTGCCATCAGCCCCCGGGCCTACGAGCAGTACTTC
CAISPRAYEQYF
>.|TRBV6-5|TRBJ1-1|.
TGTGCCAGCAGTTACTCCCAGGCGAACACTGAAGCTTTCTTT
CASSYSQANTEAFF
>.|TRBV29-1|TRBJ1-1|.
TGCAGCGGCCAACCCGGGGCGGCTGAAGCTTTCTTT
CSGQPGAAEAFF
>.|TRBV5-6|TRBJ2-7|.
TGTGCCAGCAGCTTGGGGCCAATCTACGAGCAGTACTTC
CASSLGPIYEQYF
>.|TRBV5-1|TRBJ2-3|TRBD1
TGCGCCAGCAGCTCGGACAGGGGGCGAACAGATACGCAGTATTTT
CASSSDRGRTDTQYF
>.|TRBV6-1|TRBJ2-4|.
TGTGCCAGCAGGGGGGCAGGGGTAAACATTCAGTACTTC
CASRGAGVNIQYF
>.|TRBV9|TRBJ2-3|.
TGTGCCAGCACCAAAGGGGCTCCCCGGTCGGGCGCAGATACGCAGTATTTT
CASTKGAPRSGADTQYF
>.|TRBV7-9|TRBJ2-3|.
TGTGCCAGCAGCTACCCCCCGTCTAAGGCCACCGGGAGAACAGATACGCAGTATTTT
CASSYPPSKATGRTDTQYF
>few|TRBV7-2|TRBJ2-7|.
TGTGCCAGCAGCTTAGTAAAGGGGAACGAGCAGTACTTC
CASSLVKGNEQYF
>.|TRBV28|TRBJ2-7|.
TGTGCCAGCAGCCTCCCGGGGCCCATCTACGAGCAGTACTTC
CASSLPGPIYEQYF
>.|TRBV9|TRBJ1-1|TRBD1
TGTGCCAGCAGCTCAGGGGGGGCTCGGGCTTTCTTT
CASSSGGARAFF
>.|TRBV9|TRBJ2-7|TRBD1
TGTGCCAGCAGCGCCACAGCCGGGACAGGGGGCCCAGGAGCGGGGACCTACGAGCAGTACTTC
CASSATAGTGGPGAGTYEQYF
>few|TRBV7-2|TRBJ2-7|TRBD1
TGTGCCAGCAGCCGGACAGGGGACTACGAGCAGTACTTC
CASSRTGDYEQYF
>few|TRBV6-6|TRBJ1-2|TRBD1
TGTGCCATCGCGACAGGGTGGGACTATGGCTACACCTTC
CAIATGWDYGYTF
>.|TRBV5-5|TRBJ1-1|.
TGTGCCAGCAGCTTGGAGTGGGGACGGGCTGAAGCTTTCTTT
CASSLEWGRAEAFF
>.|TRBV9|TRBJ2-3|.
TGTGCCAGCAGCGTAGCGGGGGACACAGATACGCAGTATTTT
CASSVAGDTDTQYF
>.|TRBV5-1|TRBJ1-1|.
TGCGCCAGCAGCTTGGTTGTGGGCACTGAAGCTTTCTTT
CASSLVVGTEAFF
>.|TRBV5-1|TRBJ2-1|.
TGCGCCAGCAGCTTGATCCCCAGCGGAGACTACAATGAGCAGTTCTTC
CASSLIPSGDYNEQFF
>many|TRBV11-2|TRBJ1-1|.
TGTGCCAGCAGCTTAGGGGACCGGGTAAACGGAGACACTGAAGCTTTCTTT
CASSLGDRVNGDTEAFF
>.|TRBV27|TRBJ1-2|TRBD1
TGTGCCAGCAGCTCATTGGCCGACAGGGGTAACTATGGCTACACCTTC
CASSSLADRGNYGYTF
>once|TRBV20-1|TRBJ2-7|.
TGCAGTGCTAGAGGTCCCGGCGAGCAGTACTTC
CSARGPGEQYF
>.|TRBV6-5|TRBJ1-3|TRBD1
TGTGCCAGCAGTTACTCGGGCAGGGGGGGCGGAAACACCATATATTTT
CASSYSGRGGGNTIYF
>once|TRBV6-4|TRBJ1-5|TRBD1
TGTGCCAGCAGGACAGGGGGGAATCAGCCCCAGCATTTT
CASRTGGNQPQHF
>.|TRBV6-4|TRBJ1-5|TRBD1
TGTGCCAGCAGTGATCCCCTGGGGACAGGGGTCGGAAGCAATCAGCCCCAGCATTTT
CASSDPLGTGVGSNQPQHF
>.|TRBV28|TRBJ2-7|.
TGTGCCAGCAGTTTAGGGGGCAGCTACGAGCAGTACTTC
CASSLGGSYEQYF
>.|TRBV28|TRBJ2-7|.
TGTGCCAGCTCCCGGACGGAGACAAGAGAGCAGTACTTC
CASSRTETREQYF
>.|TRBV7-3|TRBJ2-5|TRBD2
TGTGCCAGCAGCCGACTAGCGGGAGGGCCTATAGGGGAGACCCAGTACTTC
CASSRLAGGPIGETQYF
>.|TRBV18|TRBJ2-1|.
TGTGCCAGCTCACCACCGGACCAGGGGCACAATGAGCAGTTCTTC
CASSPPDQGHNEQFF
>.|TRBV7-2|TRBJ2-5|.
TGTGCCAGCAGCCCCCCTGGGCGAGAGACCCAGTACTTC
CASSPPGRETQYF